The 27 T cell receptor beta chains in this list originate from one sample, sequenced in a study of cytomegalovirus exposure and HLA in healthy donors. The PCR had 60 Vbeta and 13 Jbeta primers. Sequencing used immunoSEQ multiplex PCR; TCRdb keeps in-frame clones, though not all of them. Of roughly 140,000 clones detected, more than 75% appear once; the ten largest clones hold less than 3%. Sequencing used PBMCs. These receptors originate from a female donor in good health and CMV-seronegative.

In this sample, this clone turned up a few times. The V and J genes are TRBV10-3 and TRBJ1-3; D is unclear. Trimming took 4 bases from V and 4 from J, leaving 8 bases between them. Germline CDR1 is ENHRY and CDR2 is SYGVKD. This CDR3 contains 13 residues. DNA for the CDR3: TGTGCCATCAGTGGGACGGGAGGAAACACCATATATTTT. Its translation is CAISGTGGNTIYF.

The chain employs TRBV30 and TRBJ2-3; no definite D call. The CDR3 covers 11 residues. V lost 2 bases and J lost 6, with 6 bases in between. CDR1 GTSNPN and CDR2 SVGIG come from the germline V gene (reference sequence). CDR3 sequence reads: CAWSRSDTQYF. DNA for the CDR3: TGTGCCTGGAGTCGTAGTGATACGCAGTATTTT.

J is TRBJ2-7 and V is TRBV19; TRBD1 is a possible D gene (6 bases). The germline CDR1 and CDR2 sequences are LNHDA and SQIVND (reference sequence). V was cut by 6 bases and J by 3 bases, with 12 bases left in between. This CDR3 spans 13 amino acids. CDR3 loop: CASSHGDNYEQYF. The DNA for the CDR3 is TGTGCCAGTAGCCATGGGGACAACTACGAGCAGTACTTC.

This clone has more than one count but fewer than ten. The gene calls are TRBV2 and TRBJ1-2; TRBD1 matches 7 bases. J was trimmed by 5 bases and V by 5 bases; bases with no gene match: 8. This CDR3 is built from 14 residues. Germline V gene data show CDR1 as SNHLY and CDR2 as FYNNEI. DNA of the CDR3: TGTGCCAGCAGTACAGGGGCCTCTGGGTATGGCTACACCTTC. Its protein product is CASSTGASGYGYTF.

V and J are TRBV28 and TRBJ2-7, with D tentatively TRBD1 (6 bases). Trimming took 3 bases from V and 0 from J, leaving 18 bases between them. The CDR3 contains 17 residues. Germline V CDR1 and CDR2: MDHEN, SYDVKM. The CDR3 reads CASSLGAGQRASYEQYF. The CDR3 DNA reads as TGTGCCAGCAGTTTGGGGGCGGGCCAACGGGCCTCCTACGAGCAGTACTTC.

The V gene is TRBV5-1, the J gene TRBJ2-7; 8 bases are a match to TRBD1. CDR3 length: 12 residues. The trim removed 4 bases at V and 7 bases at J, leaving 4 bases unmatched. Germline V gene data show CDR1 as SGHRS and CDR2 as YFSETQ. CDR3 sequence reads: CASSRTGWEQYF. The CDR3 DNA reads TGCGCCAGCAGCAGGACAGGGTGGGAGCAGTACTTC.

The V gene is TRBV16, the J gene TRBJ1-1, with TRBD1 matching over 7 bases. This CDR3 has 15 residues. Per germline, CDR1 KGHSY and CDR2 FQNENV. Losses at the gene ends were 3 bases for V and 3 bases for J; bases not matched to a gene: 7. CDR3 residues: CASSHMTGWDTEAFF. The CDR3 bases are TGTGCCAGCAGCCATATGACAGGGTGGGACACTGAAGCTTTCTTT.

This chain connects TRBV2 to TRBJ2-3; 8 bases map to TRBD2. Trimming cost V 7 bases and J 2 bases; bases outside gene matches: 11. CDR3 length equals 16 residues. Germline CDR1 is SNHLY and CDR2 is FYNNEI. The CDR3 bases are TGTGCCAGCAAGGGGAGCGGGGGACCGATCACAGATACGCAGTATTTT. Protein: CASKGSGGPITDTQYF.

The V and J genes are TRBV28 and TRBJ1-5, with a possible D match to TRBD1 (6 bases). Germline lookup yields CDR1 MDHEN and CDR2 SYDVKM. The V end was cut by 2 bases, the J end by 1 base, with 15 bases between. The CDR3 extends over 17 amino acids. CDR3: CASSLLEGQGSNQPQHF. The CDR3 DNA follows: TGTGCCAGCAGTTTACTAGAGGGCCAGGGGAGCAATCAGCCCCAGCATTTT.

This clone was picked up a small number of times. The rearrangement links TRBV19 to TRBJ1-2; the D is unclear. The CDR3 loop spans 12 amino acids. The V end was cut by 8 bases, the J end by 4 bases, with 11 bases between. CDR1 is LNHDA, CDR2 SQIVND, per germline (reference sequence). CDR3 in DNA: TGTGCCAGTGTGGCAGGTCCCTATGGCTACACCTTC. This codes for CASVAGPYGYTF.

The chain recombines TRBV11-2 with TRBJ1-1, with 7 bases aligning to TRBD1. The CDR3 consists of 14 residues. Germline loops: CDR1 SGHAT, CDR2 FQNNGV. The V gene end was trimmed by 6 bases and the J gene end by 1 base; junction bases not matched to a gene: 5. The CDR3 is CASRPGTANTEAFF. DNA for the CDR3: TGTGCCAGCAGACCCGGGACAGCGAACACTGAAGCTTTCTTT. The full variable domain, in which reference TRBV11-2 and TRBJ1-1 provide the parts outside the CDR3, is EAGVAQSPRYKIIEKRQSVAFWCNPISGHATLYWYQQILGQGPKLLIQFQNNGVVDDSQLPKDRFSAERLKGVDSTLKIQPAKLEDSAVYLCASRPGTANTEAFFGQGTRLTVV.

This clone was counted a few times. The chain recombines TRBV7-9 with TRBJ2-7, with D maybe TRBD2 (6 bases). CDR1 and CDR2 (germline): SEHNR, FQNEAQ (reference sequence). Trimming cost V 5 bases and J 7 bases, with 18 bases left between them. The CDR3 sequence is 14 residues long. This chain's CDR3 is CASSLRDSLGEQYF. In nucleotides, the CDR3 is TGTGCCAGCAGCCTGAGGGACTCGCTAGGGGAGCAGTACTTC.

The V call is TRBV10-3, the J call TRBJ1-1; 8 bases fit TRBD1. CDR3 size: 15 residues. Germline values: CDR1 ENHRY, CDR2 SYGVKD. Trimming removed 3 bases from V and 1 base from J; junction bases left unmatched: 4. The CDR3 DNA sequence: TGTGCCATCAGTGATAGAACAGGGGGGAACACTGAAGCTTTCTTT. Residues: CAISDRTGGNTEAFF.

The V gene is TRBV11-3, the J gene TRBJ1-1, with D maybe TRBD1 (5 bases). Trimming stripped 1 base from V and 0 bases from J, with 9 bases between. This CDR3 is 15 amino acids long. Germline V CDR1 and CDR2: SGHNT, YENEEA. Here the CDR3 reads CASSLGGGMNTEAFF. The CDR3 bases are TGTGCCAGCAGCTTAGGGGGGGGAATGAACACTGAAGCTTTCTTT.

The chain couples TRBV6-1 to TRBJ1-1; no firm D call. Germline V gene data show CDR1 as MNHNS and CDR2 as SASEGT. V lost 7 bases and J 2 bases, leaving 17 bases between the germline ends. The CDR3 totals 15 residues. The DNA of the CDR3 is TGTGCCAGCATTAAAACCGGGAGGTTCAACACTGAAGCTTTCTTT. Amino acids: CASIKTGRFNTEAFF.

This clone was counted once. The rearrangement links TRBV5-6 to TRBJ2-5; no definite D call. V was pared by 1 base and J by 7 bases, with 14 bases between. Germline V lookup: CDR1 SGHDT, CDR2 YYEEEE. This CDR3 comprises 14 residues. CDR3 DNA: TGTGCCAGCAGCTTGAGAGCAGCAGGTGGGACCCAGTACTTC. Its protein is CASSLRAAGGTQYF.

The rearrangement joins TRBV13 to TRBJ2-5; D is ambiguous. V lost 2 bases and J lost 5, with 9 bases in between. Germline CDR1 reads PRHDT; CDR2 reads FYEKMQ (reference sequence). This CDR3 is 13 amino acids long. CDR3 amino acids: CASSLLLRETQYF. The CDR3 DNA sequence: TGTGCCAGCAGCTTATTGTTGAGGGAGACCCAGTACTTC. Complete variable domain (other parts from reference TRBV13 and TRBJ2-5): AAGVIQSPRHLIKEKRETATLKCYPIPRHDTVYWYQQGPGQDPQFLISFYEKMQSDKGSIPDRFSAQQFSDYHSELNMSSLELGDSALYFCASSLLLRETQYFGPGTRLLVL.

This clone was recorded at least ten times. V is TRBV7-9 and J is TRBJ2-5; TRBD2 matches 8 bases. V was pared by 5 bases and J by 2 bases, with 4 bases of the junction left unmatched. Germline loops: CDR1 SEHNR, CDR2 FQNEAQ (reference sequence). The CDR3 is 14 amino acids. Here the CDR3 DNA reads TGTGCCAGCAGCCCACTAGCGGAACAAGAGACCCAGTACTTC. It codes for CASSPLAEQETQYF.

J is TRBJ1-2 and V is TRBV28; D ambiguous. CDR3 length equals 13 residues. V was cut by 6 bases and J by 5 bases, with 13 bases left in between. Germline assignment: CDR1 MDHEN and CDR2 SYDVKM. The CDR3 sequence is CASREAGGYGYTF. CDR3 DNA: TGTGCCAGCAGGGAAGCGGGAGGGTATGGCTACACCTTC.

The chain recombines TRBV15 with TRBJ2-2; a possible D gene is TRBD1 (5 bases). Trimming removed 0 bases from V and 6 bases from J, with 11 bases in between. The CDR3 totals 15 residues. The germline V gene has CDR1 LNHNV and CDR2 YYDKDF (reference sequence). The CDR3 reads CATSRDTGAAGELFF. CDR3 nucleotide sequence: TGTGCCACCAGCAGAGATACTGGGGCTGCCGGGGAGCTGTTTTTT.

V is TRBV7-3 and J is TRBJ2-1; D possibly corresponds to TRBD1 (6 bases). This CDR3 is built from 14 residues. Germline V CDR1 and CDR2: SGHTA, FQGTGA. The germline V and J ends were trimmed by 5 bases and 4 bases, with 12 bases remaining between them. The CDR3: CASSPIGTYNEQFF. Here the CDR3 DNA reads TGTGCCAGCAGCCCCATTGGGACATACAATGAGCAGTTCTTC.

The chain employs TRBV30 and TRBJ1-6; D not certain. The CDR3 sequence is 13 residues long. Trimming cost V 2 bases and J 4 bases, with 6 bases left between them. Germline V CDR1 and CDR2: GTSNPN, SVGIG (reference sequence). The CDR3 sequence is CAWSPLYNSPLHF. The CDR3 nucleotides are TGTGCCTGGAGTCCATTGTATAATTCACCCCTCCACTTT.

This clone appeared a single time. The CDR3: CASSFPQGAGETQYF. The CDR3 coding sequence is TGTGCCAGCAGTTTCCCCCAGGGGGCGGGGGAGACCCAGTACTTC. The gene calls are TRBV28 and TRBJ2-5; 8 nucleotides match TRBD1. From germline, CDR1 is MDHEN and CDR2 SYDVKM. The CDR3 is 15 amino acids. V gave up 3 bases and J gave up 5 bases; unmatched junction bases: 8.

The V and J genes are TRBV7-9 and TRBJ1-5, with 8 bases matching TRBD1. V shed 2 bases and J 4 bases; nucleotides not matched to a gene: 4. Germline V lookup: CDR1 SEHNR, CDR2 FQNEAQ (reference sequence). CDR3 length: 15 amino acids. The CDR3 sequence: CASSLSGQANQPQHF. The CDR3 DNA follows: TGTGCCAGCAGCTTATCGGGACAGGCTAATCAGCCCCAGCATTTT. Complete variable domain (other parts from reference TRBV7-9 and TRBJ1-5): DTGVSQNPRHKITKRGQNVTFRCDPISEHNRLYWYRQTLGQGPEFLTYFQNEAQLEKSRLLSDRFSAERPKGSFSTLEIQRTEQGDSAMYLCASSLSGQANQPQHFGDGTRLSIL.

V is TRBV2 and J is TRBJ2-3; D is ambiguous. The V and J ends lost 8 bases and 3 bases respectively, with 18 bases between them. This CDR3 contains 15 residues. Germline CDR1 reads SNHLY; CDR2 reads FYNNEI. Here the CDR3 reads CASLNYLAWTDTQYF. In nucleotides, the CDR3 is TGTGCCAGCTTAAACTACCTCGCTTGGACAGATACGCAGTATTTT.

This clone was recorded only once. V and J are TRBV5-1 and TRBJ2-3; 11 positions match TRBD2. Losses at the gene ends were 5 bases for V and 1 base for J; bases not matched to a gene: 3. The CDR3 contains 15 residues. Germline loops: CDR1 SGHRS, CDR2 YFSETQ. The CDR3 sequence: CASSMGLAGTDTQYF. The DNA of the CDR3 is TGCGCCAGCAGTATGGGACTAGCGGGCACAGATACGCAGTATTTT.

The V call is TRBV5-1, the J call TRBJ1-4, with TRBD1 identical over 8 bases. CDR1 and CDR2 from the germline V gene are SGHRS and YFSETQ. CDR3 length: 14 amino acids. The junction had 8 bases not matched to a gene; V was cut back by 3 bases and J by 10 bases. In DNA form, the CDR3 reads TGCGCCAGCAGCTCGGTGACAGGGGTCGGAAAACTGTTTTTT. Translating gives CASSSVTGVGKLFF.